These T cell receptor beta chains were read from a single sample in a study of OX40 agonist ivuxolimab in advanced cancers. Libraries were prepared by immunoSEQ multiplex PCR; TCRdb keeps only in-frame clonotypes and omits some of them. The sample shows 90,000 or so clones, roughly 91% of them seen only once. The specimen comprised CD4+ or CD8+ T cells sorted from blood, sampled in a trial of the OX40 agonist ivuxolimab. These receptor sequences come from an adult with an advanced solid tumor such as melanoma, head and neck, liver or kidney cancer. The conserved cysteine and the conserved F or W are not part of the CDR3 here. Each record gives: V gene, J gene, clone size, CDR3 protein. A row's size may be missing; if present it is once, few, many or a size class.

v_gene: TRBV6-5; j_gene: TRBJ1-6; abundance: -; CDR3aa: ASRPTGGSAPLH
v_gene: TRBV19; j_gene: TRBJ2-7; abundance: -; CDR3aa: ASSKHGVRSEQY
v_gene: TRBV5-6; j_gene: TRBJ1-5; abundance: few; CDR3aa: ASSRWDSRYSNQPQH
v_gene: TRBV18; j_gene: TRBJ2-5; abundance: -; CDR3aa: ASSPLSGSWETQY
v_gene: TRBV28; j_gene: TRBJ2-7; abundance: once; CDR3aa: AGRDGSGEQY
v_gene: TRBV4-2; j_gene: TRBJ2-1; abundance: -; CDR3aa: ASSQDTLAGSYNEQF
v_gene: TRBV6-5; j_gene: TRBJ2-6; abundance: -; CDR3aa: ASSYSRAGANVLT
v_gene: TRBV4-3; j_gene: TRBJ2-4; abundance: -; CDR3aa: ASSGTSAPRNIQY
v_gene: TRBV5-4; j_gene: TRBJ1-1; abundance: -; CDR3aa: ASSLGLQGGNTEAF
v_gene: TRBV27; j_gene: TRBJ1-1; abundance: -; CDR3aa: ASSPQQGRGTNTEAF
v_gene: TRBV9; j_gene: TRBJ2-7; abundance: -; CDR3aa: ASSALEREGAQY
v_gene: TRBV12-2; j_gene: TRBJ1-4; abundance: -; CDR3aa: ASPQRWAGHNEKLF
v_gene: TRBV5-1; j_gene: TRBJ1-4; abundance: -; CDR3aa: ASSWGTDTTNEKLF
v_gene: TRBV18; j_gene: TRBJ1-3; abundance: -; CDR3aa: ASSLTTPYSGNTIY
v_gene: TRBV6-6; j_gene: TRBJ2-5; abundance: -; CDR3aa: ASSYGEDETQY
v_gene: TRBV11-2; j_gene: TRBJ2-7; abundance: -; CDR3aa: ASSLLARPEPHEQY
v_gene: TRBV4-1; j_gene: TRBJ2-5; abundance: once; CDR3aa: ASSQGYFGLVGETQY
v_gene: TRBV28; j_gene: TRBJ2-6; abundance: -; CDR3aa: ASSLVHSGSGANVLT
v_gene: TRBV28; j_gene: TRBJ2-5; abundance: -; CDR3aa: ASSQGIQETQY
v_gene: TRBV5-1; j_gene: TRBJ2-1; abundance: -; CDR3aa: ASSSQTGFWDNEQF
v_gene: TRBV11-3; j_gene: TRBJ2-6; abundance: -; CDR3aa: ASSFGTGGPGANVLT
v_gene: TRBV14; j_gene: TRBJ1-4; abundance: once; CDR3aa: ASSPIFGSEGEKLF